A selection of T cell receptor beta chains follows, all from one sample in a study of T cell repertoires in cytomegalovirus infection. TCRdb itself ran the reads through MiXCR, one entry per CDR3 protein. The sample contains approximately 500,000 distinct CDR3 sequences, 26% of which appear only once. Input material: PBMCs. The receptors derive from a human donor in good health (CMV status not recorded). Some clones in this sample may be carry-over from other donors' samples. Each CDR3 is given with its conserved first and last residue. A D gene is named only where the DNA matches it firmly. Clone size appears in some rows only: once, few, many, or a class for an expanded clone.

d_call: TRBD1; j_call: TRBJ1-6; clone_size: many; v_call: TRBV11-2; cdr3_nt: TGTGCCAGCAGCCATGGACAGGGGTTTAATTCACCCCTCCACTTT; cdr3_aa: CASSHGQGFNSPLHF
d_call: NA; j_call: TRBJ1-2; clone_size: NA; v_call: TRBV28; cdr3_nt: TGTGCCAGCAGGATACAGGGACTTTATGGCTACACCTTC; cdr3_aa: CASRIQGLYGYTF
d_call: NA; j_call: TRBJ1-2; clone_size: many; v_call: TRBV7-8; cdr3_nt: TGTGCCAGCAGCTCCGGGGGGGGAGGCTATGGCTACACCTTC; cdr3_aa: CASSSGGGGYGYTF
d_call: NA; j_call: TRBJ2-1; clone_size: NA; v_call: TRBV4-2; cdr3_nt: TGTGCCAGCACCGTCATTGGCGGCTACAATGAGCAGTTCTTC; cdr3_aa: CASTVIGGYNEQFF
d_call: NA; j_call: TRBJ2-7; clone_size: NA; v_call: TRBV30; cdr3_nt: TGTGCCTGGAGTGTAGGGCTGCCGAACTCCTACGAGCAGTACTTC; cdr3_aa: CAWSVGLPNSYEQYF
d_call: NA; j_call: TRBJ2-2; clone_size: NA; v_call: TRBV2; cdr3_nt: TGTGCCAGCAGTGAAGTATCGGAAAGGGCGGCCGGGGAGCTGTTTTTT; cdr3_aa: CASSEVSERAAGELFF
d_call: NA; j_call: TRBJ1-5; clone_size: NA; v_call: TRBV6-2/TRBV6-3; cdr3_nt: TGTGCCAGCAGTATGCAGGCACATCAGCCCCAGCATTTT; cdr3_aa: CASSMQAHQPQHF
d_call: NA; j_call: TRBJ1-1; clone_size: NA; v_call: TRBV7-9; cdr3_nt: TGTGCCAGCAGCTTAGGGCCAGAGACCCTGAACACTGAAGCTTTCTTT; cdr3_aa: CASSLGPETLNTEAFF
d_call: NA; j_call: TRBJ2-2; clone_size: once; v_call: TRBV19; cdr3_nt: TGTGCCAGTAGAACACTTGACACCGGGGAGCTGTTTTTT; cdr3_aa: CASRTLDTGELFF
d_call: TRBD2; j_call: TRBJ2-7; clone_size: few; v_call: TRBV12-3/TRBV12-4; cdr3_nt: TGTGCCAGCAGTTTCTCGGCTAGCGGGACCTACGAGCAGTACTTC; cdr3_aa: CASSFSASGTYEQYF
d_call: NA; j_call: TRBJ1-2; clone_size: NA; v_call: TRBV28; cdr3_nt: TGTGCCAGCAGTTTAAGGCCAGGGAAAAGCTACACCTTC; cdr3_aa: CASSLRPGKSYTF
d_call: TRBD2; j_call: TRBJ2-3; clone_size: few; v_call: TRBV6-2/TRBV6-3; cdr3_nt: TGTGCCAGCATCGGACTAGCGATCACAGATACGCAGTATTTT; cdr3_aa: CASIGLAITDTQYF
d_call: NA; j_call: TRBJ2-7; clone_size: NA; v_call: TRBV24-1; cdr3_nt: TGTGCCACCAGTGATCAAAGGGGACAACCCTACGAGCAGTACTTC; cdr3_aa: CATSDQRGQPYEQYF
d_call: NA; j_call: TRBJ1-5; clone_size: NA; v_call: TRBV13; cdr3_nt: TGTGCCAGCAGCAGTTCACAGCAGCCCCAGCATTTT; cdr3_aa: CASSSSQQPQHF
d_call: NA; j_call: TRBJ1-6; clone_size: many; v_call: TRBV7-8; cdr3_nt: TGTGCCAGCAGCTTAGGGGGGCCGGCAGGGCACAGCTCCTATAATTCACCCCTCCACTTT; cdr3_aa: CASSLGGPAGHSSYNSPLHF
d_call: NA; j_call: TRBJ2-3; clone_size: few; v_call: TRBV5-4; cdr3_nt: TGTGCCAGCAGCTTAGTCGGACGGCAGTCTAGCACAGATACGCAGTATTTT; cdr3_aa: CASSLVGRQSSTDTQYF
d_call: TRBD2; j_call: TRBJ2-5; clone_size: few; v_call: TRBV6-2/TRBV6-3; cdr3_nt: TGTGCCAGCAGTTACGCGACTAGCGGCCAAGAGACCCAGTACTTC; cdr3_aa: CASSYATSGQETQYF
d_call: NA; j_call: TRBJ1-3; clone_size: few; v_call: TRBV7-2; cdr3_nt: TGTGCCAGCAGCTCCAGCTCGGCCTACACCATATATTTT; cdr3_aa: CASSSSSAYTIYF
d_call: NA; j_call: TRBJ1-4; clone_size: NA; v_call: TRBV18; cdr3_nt: TGTGCCAGCTCACCACCCCCAGGACAGGAAAAACTGTTTTTT; cdr3_aa: CASSPPPGQEKLFF
d_call: TRBD1; j_call: TRBJ1-1; clone_size: NA; v_call: TRBV6-1; cdr3_nt: TGTGCCAGCAGTGGTTTTACAGGGGGTCTCCGGTCGGACACTGAAGCTTTCTTT; cdr3_aa: CASSGFTGGLRSDTEAFF
d_call: TRBD2; j_call: TRBJ2-1; clone_size: NA; v_call: TRBV18; cdr3_nt: TGTGCCAGCTCGCAGACTAGCCCGGGCTCCTACAATGAGCAGTTCTTC; cdr3_aa: CASSQTSPGSYNEQFF
d_call: TRBD1; j_call: TRBJ2-2; clone_size: NA; v_call: TRBV4-1; cdr3_nt: TGCGCCAGCAGCCAAGTTCATGGACAGGCTACAACGGGGGGGGAGCTGTTTTTT; cdr3_aa: CASSQVHGQATTGGELFF
d_call: TRBD2; j_call: TRBJ2-2; clone_size: NA; v_call: TRBV27; cdr3_nt: TGTGCCAGCAGTTTATGGGGGGGAAACACCGGGGAGCTGTTTTTT; cdr3_aa: CASSLWGGNTGELFF
d_call: TRBD2; j_call: TRBJ2-1; clone_size: many; v_call: TRBV7-2; cdr3_nt: TGTGCCAGCAGTTTAGCGGGAGGGGTCAATGAGCAGTTCTTC; cdr3_aa: CASSLAGGVNEQFF
d_call: TRBD1; j_call: TRBJ2-2; clone_size: few; v_call: TRBV5-6; cdr3_nt: TGTGCCAGCAGCGCCAGGGACAGAGAAGACACCGGGGAGCTGTTTTTT; cdr3_aa: CASSARDREDTGELFF
d_call: TRBD2; j_call: TRBJ2-1; clone_size: many; v_call: TRBV7-8; cdr3_nt: TGTGCCAGCAGCAAGAGGACTAGCGGCTACAATGAGCAGTTCTTC; cdr3_aa: CASSKRTSGYNEQFF
d_call: TRBD1; j_call: TRBJ1-2; clone_size: few; v_call: TRBV7-8; cdr3_nt: TGTGCCAGCAGCCTCCAGGGGGCCCAGGGTGGCTACACCTTC; cdr3_aa: CASSLQGAQGGYTF
d_call: NA; j_call: TRBJ1-6; clone_size: NA; v_call: TRBV7-9; cdr3_nt: TGTGCCAGCAGCTTAGTGGGTGGGTCGGACTCACCCCTCCACTTT; cdr3_aa: CASSLVGGSDSPLHF
d_call: NA; j_call: TRBJ1-2; clone_size: NA; v_call: TRBV19; cdr3_nt: TGTGCCAGTAGTACCTTCAGGGTTGACTATGGCTACACCTTC; cdr3_aa: CASSTFRVDYGYTF
d_call: TRBD1; j_call: TRBJ2-7; clone_size: NA; v_call: TRBV4-2; cdr3_nt: TGTGCCAGCAGCCGGGACGACAGGGGCCTTATCTACGAGCAGTACTTC; cdr3_aa: CASSRDDRGLIYEQYF
d_call: NA; j_call: TRBJ1-4; clone_size: many; v_call: TRBV7-2; cdr3_nt: TGTGCCAGCAGCCCACTTGGTATCGCTAATGAAAAACTGTTTTTT; cdr3_aa: CASSPLGIANEKLFF
d_call: NA; j_call: TRBJ2-3; clone_size: NA; v_call: TRBV7-9; cdr3_nt: TGTGCCAGCACCTCTTATACAGTAACAGATACGCAGTATTTT; cdr3_aa: CASTSYTVTDTQYF
d_call: TRBD2; j_call: TRBJ2-5; clone_size: few; v_call: TRBV12-3/TRBV12-4; cdr3_nt: TGTGCCAGCAGCCGTCTCAGGGCTAGCGGGAGGGAAGAGACCCAGTACTTC; cdr3_aa: CASSRLRASGREETQYF
d_call: TRBD1; j_call: TRBJ2-1; clone_size: NA; v_call: TRBV29-1; cdr3_nt: TGCAGCGTCTCCGGGACAGGGCCGGATGAGCAGTTCTTC; cdr3_aa: CSVSGTGPDEQFF
d_call: TRBD1; j_call: TRBJ1-5; clone_size: NA; v_call: TRBV7-6; cdr3_nt: TGTGCCAGCAGCTTATACAGGGGGCTGGGGAATCAGCCCCAGCATTTT; cdr3_aa: CASSLYRGLGNQPQHF
d_call: NA; j_call: TRBJ2-7; clone_size: NA; v_call: TRBV7-6; cdr3_nt: TGTGCCAGCAGCTTAGGATTGTCAGCCGCTTACGAGCAGTACTTC; cdr3_aa: CASSLGLSAAYEQYF
d_call: NA; j_call: TRBJ2-5; clone_size: NA; v_call: TRBV7-2; cdr3_nt: TGTGCCAGCTTGAGGGACCGGATGATGGAGACCCAGTACTTC; cdr3_aa: CASLRDRMMETQYF
d_call: NA; j_call: TRBJ1-1; clone_size: few; v_call: TRBV11-3; cdr3_nt: TGTGCCAGCTCCCTAGGACAGAGGGCTTTCTTT; cdr3_aa: CASSLGQRAFF
d_call: NA; j_call: TRBJ1-5; clone_size: few; v_call: TRBV6-5; cdr3_nt: TGTGCCAGCAGCAGCGACGGCAGCAATCAGCCCCAGCATTTT; cdr3_aa: CASSSDGSNQPQHF
d_call: NA; j_call: TRBJ1-1; clone_size: few; v_call: TRBV20-1; cdr3_nt: TGCAGTGCTAGCGGCTCTAGCGGGTCGAGCACTGAAGCTTTCTTT; cdr3_aa: CSASGSSGSSTEAFF
d_call: TRBD1; j_call: TRBJ1-6; clone_size: many; v_call: TRBV7-2; cdr3_nt: TGTGCCAGCAGCGACAGGGGAGCGTATAATTCACCCCTCCACTTT; cdr3_aa: CASSDRGAYNSPLHF
d_call: TRBD1; j_call: TRBJ1-6; clone_size: few; v_call: TRBV19; cdr3_nt: TGTGCCAGTACCATGTCGACAGGGGCGAACTCACCCCTCCACTTT; cdr3_aa: CASTMSTGANSPLHF
d_call: NA; j_call: TRBJ2-5; clone_size: few; v_call: TRBV20-1; cdr3_nt: TGCAGTGCTAGAGCAGGACGGGAAGCAGGGGAGACCCAGTACTTC; cdr3_aa: CSARAGREAGETQYF
d_call: NA; j_call: TRBJ2-3; clone_size: many; v_call: TRBV7-2; cdr3_nt: TGTGCCAGCAGCGGGAGAAAGCGCCTCAGCACAGATACGCAGTATTTT; cdr3_aa: CASSGRKRLSTDTQYF
d_call: NA; j_call: TRBJ1-4; clone_size: NA; v_call: TRBV12-3/TRBV12-4; cdr3_nt: TGTGCCAGCAGTTTCGGGGCCATTGAAAAACTGTTTTTT; cdr3_aa: CASSFGAIEKLFF
d_call: NA; j_call: TRBJ1-1; clone_size: few; v_call: TRBV12-3/TRBV12-4; cdr3_nt: TGTGCCAGCAGTTTGCTTGAGTTCACTGAAGCTTTCTTT; cdr3_aa: CASSLLEFTEAFF
d_call: NA; j_call: TRBJ2-5; clone_size: NA; v_call: TRBV7-6; cdr3_nt: TGTGCCAGCAGCTTAGCGCAGGGGAGCCTGGAGACCCAGTACTTC; cdr3_aa: CASSLAQGSLETQYF
d_call: TRBD1; j_call: TRBJ2-2; clone_size: few; v_call: TRBV6-6; cdr3_nt: TGTGCCAGCAGACTCGGGACAGACACCGGGGAGCTGTTTTTT; cdr3_aa: CASRLGTDTGELFF
d_call: NA; j_call: TRBJ2-1; clone_size: NA; v_call: TRBV18; cdr3_nt: TGTGCCAGCTCACCGCCGGGTGCTACGAGTAATGAGCAGTTCTTC; cdr3_aa: CASSPPGATSNEQFF
d_call: TRBD1; j_call: TRBJ1-5; clone_size: NA; v_call: TRBV7-9; cdr3_nt: TGTGCCAGCAGCCGTTGGCTGGGACAGGGTTTCAATCAGCCCCAGCATTTT; cdr3_aa: CASSRWLGQGFNQPQHF
d_call: NA; j_call: TRBJ2-4; clone_size: NA; v_call: TRBV7-9; cdr3_nt: TGTGCCAGCAGCTTAGGACAGTTACTAGCCAAAAACATTCAGTACTTC; cdr3_aa: CASSLGQLLAKNIQYF
d_call: NA; j_call: TRBJ1-1; clone_size: NA; v_call: TRBV4-1; cdr3_nt: TGCGCCAGCAGCCCCACCCAGAGAGCAGGGGATGGCACTGAAGCTTTCTTT; cdr3_aa: CASSPTQRAGDGTEAFF
d_call: TRBD2; j_call: TRBJ2-1; clone_size: NA; v_call: TRBV18; cdr3_nt: TGTGCCAGCTCCGAGCAGGGACTAGGCCCTAATGAGCAGTTCTTC; cdr3_aa: CASSEQGLGPNEQFF
d_call: TRBD2; j_call: TRBJ2-7; clone_size: many; v_call: TRBV7-6; cdr3_nt: TGTGCCAGCAGCCTAATCTCGACTAGCGGGGTCAGCTCCTACGAGCAGTACTTC; cdr3_aa: CASSLISTSGVSSYEQYF
d_call: NA; j_call: TRBJ1-1; clone_size: NA; v_call: TRBV2; cdr3_nt: TGTGCCAGCACCCCGACAGAGGACACTGAAGCTTTCTTT; cdr3_aa: CASTPTEDTEAFF
d_call: NA; j_call: TRBJ1-2; clone_size: few; v_call: TRBV19; cdr3_nt: TGTGCCAGTAGTCCCTGGGATCTCTATGGCTACACCTTC; cdr3_aa: CASSPWDLYGYTF
d_call: TRBD1; j_call: TRBJ2-1; clone_size: NA; v_call: TRBV10-3; cdr3_nt: TGTGCCATCAGCGACAGGGTATCCAATGAGCAGTTCTTC; cdr3_aa: CAISDRVSNEQFF